This record covers a single T cell receptor (beta chain). Germline V gives CDR1 SGHDN, CDR2 FVKESK. The CDR3 sequence is 16 residues long. V was cut by 4 bases and J by 5 bases, with 20 bases left in between. TCRdb's copy holds only in-frame clones and misses some; the assay was immunoSEQ multiplex PCR. The sample yields hundreds of thousands of clones, about four fifths seen once. The sample originates from a study of shared T cell receptors in the human thymus. These same records also appear under a second study, on human thymus T cells. That work states: The people who donated were healthy Finnish babies having corrective surgery for congenital heart defects. Gene usage (both V and J) appeared biased in thymic and blood repertoires. The related literature has documented a marked overlap of thymic repertoires among unrelated individuals.

The sample consisted of thymocytes. This sequence joins TRBV14 and TRBJ2-5; TRBD1 is a possible D gene (6 bases). The source of this sequence is a boy less than two years old with a congenital heart defect. CDR3 amino acids: CASSPRTDGYMETQYF. The CDR3 nucleotides read TGTGCCAGCAGCCCCCGGACAGATGGTTACATGGAGACCCAGTACTTC.